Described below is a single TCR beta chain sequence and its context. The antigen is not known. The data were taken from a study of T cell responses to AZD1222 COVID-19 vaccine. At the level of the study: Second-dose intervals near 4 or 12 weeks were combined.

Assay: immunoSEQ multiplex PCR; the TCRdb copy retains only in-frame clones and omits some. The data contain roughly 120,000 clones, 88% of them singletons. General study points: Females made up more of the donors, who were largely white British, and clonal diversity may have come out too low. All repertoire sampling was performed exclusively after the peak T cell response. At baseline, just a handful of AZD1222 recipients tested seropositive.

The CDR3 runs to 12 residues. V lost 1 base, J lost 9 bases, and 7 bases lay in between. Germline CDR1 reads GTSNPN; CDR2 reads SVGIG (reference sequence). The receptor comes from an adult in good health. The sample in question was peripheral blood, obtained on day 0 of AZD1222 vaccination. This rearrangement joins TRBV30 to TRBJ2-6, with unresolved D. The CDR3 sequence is CAWSGQFNVLTF. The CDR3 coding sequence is TGTGCCTGGAGTGGCCAGTTCAACGTCCTGACTTTC.